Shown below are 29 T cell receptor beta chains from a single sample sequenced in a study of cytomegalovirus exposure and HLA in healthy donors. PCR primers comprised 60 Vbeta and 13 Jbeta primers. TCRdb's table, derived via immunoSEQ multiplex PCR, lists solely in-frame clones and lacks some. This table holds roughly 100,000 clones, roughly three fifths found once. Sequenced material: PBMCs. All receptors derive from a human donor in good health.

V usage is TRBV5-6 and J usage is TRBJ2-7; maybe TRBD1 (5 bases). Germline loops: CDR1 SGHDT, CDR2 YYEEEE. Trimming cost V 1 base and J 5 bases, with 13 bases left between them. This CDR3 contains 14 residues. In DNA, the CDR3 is TGTGCCAGCAGCTTGCTCTCGCAGGGCCACGAGCAGTACTTC. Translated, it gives CASSLLSQGHEQYF.

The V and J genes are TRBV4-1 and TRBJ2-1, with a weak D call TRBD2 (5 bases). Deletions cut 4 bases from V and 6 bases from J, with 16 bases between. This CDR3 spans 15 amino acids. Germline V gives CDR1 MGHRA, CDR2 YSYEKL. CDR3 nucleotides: TGCGCCAGCAGCCTTATTCTACTAGGTGGCAATGAGCAGTTCTTC. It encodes CASSLILLGGNEQFF.

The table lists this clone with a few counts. The CDR3 coding sequence is TGTGCCAGCAGCTCGAAGGACAGTGGGAGCTACGAGCAGTACTTC. Protein sequence: CASSSKDSGSYEQYF. This sequence joins TRBV5-5 and TRBJ2-7; weak D call: TRBD1 (6 bases). The germline gives CDR1 SGHKS, CDR2 YYEKEE (reference sequence). V lost 3 bases, J lost 3 bases, and 16 bases lay in between. The CDR3 extends over 15 amino acids.

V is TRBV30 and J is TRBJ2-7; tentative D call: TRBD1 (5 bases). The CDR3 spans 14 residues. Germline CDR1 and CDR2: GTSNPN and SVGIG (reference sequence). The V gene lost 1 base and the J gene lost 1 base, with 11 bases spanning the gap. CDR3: CAWSEGVGSYEQYF. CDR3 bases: TGTGCCTGGAGTGAAGGGGTTGGGTCCTACGAGCAGTACTTC.

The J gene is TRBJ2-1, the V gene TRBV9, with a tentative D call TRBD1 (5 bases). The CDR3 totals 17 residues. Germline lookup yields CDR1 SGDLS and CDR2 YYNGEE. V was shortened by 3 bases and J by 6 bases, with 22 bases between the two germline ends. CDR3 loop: CASSERLGPNPPNEQFF. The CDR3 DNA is TGTGCCAGCAGCGAGAGGTTGGGGCCCAATCCACCCAATGAGCAGTTCTTC. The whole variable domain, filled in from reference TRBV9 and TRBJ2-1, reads DSGVTQTPKHLITATGQRVTLRCSPRSGDLSVYWYQQSLDQGLQFLIQYYNGEERAKGNILERFSAQQFPDLHSELNLSSLELGDSALYFCASSERLGPNPPNEQFFGPGTRLTVL.

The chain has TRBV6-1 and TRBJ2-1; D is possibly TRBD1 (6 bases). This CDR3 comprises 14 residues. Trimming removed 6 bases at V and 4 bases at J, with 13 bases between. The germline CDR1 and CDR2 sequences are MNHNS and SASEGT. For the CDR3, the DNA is TGTGCCAGCAGGAAGGACAGCTTTTACAATGAGCAGTTCTTC. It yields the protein CASRKDSFYNEQFF.

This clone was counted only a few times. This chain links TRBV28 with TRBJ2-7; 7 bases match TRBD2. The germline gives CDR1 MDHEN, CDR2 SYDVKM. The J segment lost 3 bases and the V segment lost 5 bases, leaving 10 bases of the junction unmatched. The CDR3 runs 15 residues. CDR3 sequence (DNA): TGTGCCAGCAGTAGCACGGTAGCGGGTTACTACGAGCAGTACTTC. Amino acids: CASSSTVAGYYEQYF.

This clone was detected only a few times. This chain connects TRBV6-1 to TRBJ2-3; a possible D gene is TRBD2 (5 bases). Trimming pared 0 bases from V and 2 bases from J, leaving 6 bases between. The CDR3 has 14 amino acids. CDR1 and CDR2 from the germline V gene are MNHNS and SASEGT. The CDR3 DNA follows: TGTGCCAGCAGTGAAGCGGGAGTCACAGATACGCAGTATTTT. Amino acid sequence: CASSEAGVTDTQYF.

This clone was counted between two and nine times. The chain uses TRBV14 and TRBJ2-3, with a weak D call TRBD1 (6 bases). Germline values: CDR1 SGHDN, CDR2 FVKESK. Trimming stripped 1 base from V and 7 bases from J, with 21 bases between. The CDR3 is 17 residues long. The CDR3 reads CASSQGRLARGGYTQYF. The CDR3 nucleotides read TGTGCCAGCAGCCAAGGAAGGTTGGCCAGGGGCGGTTATACGCAGTATTTT.

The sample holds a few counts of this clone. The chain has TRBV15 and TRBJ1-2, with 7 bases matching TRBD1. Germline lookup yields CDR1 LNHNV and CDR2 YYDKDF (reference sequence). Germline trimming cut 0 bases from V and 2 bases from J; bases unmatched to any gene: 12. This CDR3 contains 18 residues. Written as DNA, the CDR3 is TGTGCCACCAGCAGAGACCTGCCTCACAGGGGAAGAAACTATGGCTACACCTTC. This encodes CATSRDLPHRGRNYGYTF. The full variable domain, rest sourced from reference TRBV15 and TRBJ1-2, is DAMVIQNPRYQVTQFGKPVTLSCSQTLNHNVMYWYQQKSSQAPKLLFHYYDKDFNNEADTPDNFQSRRPNTSFCFLDIRSPGLGDTAMYLCATSRDLPHRGRNYGYTFGSGTRLTVV.

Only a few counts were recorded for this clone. The CDR3 loop is CAWSGGTSGEETQYF. The CDR3 coding sequence is TGTGCCTGGAGTGGAGGGACTAGCGGAGAAGAGACCCAGTACTTC. The genes are TRBV30 and TRBJ2-5; 11 bases line up with TRBD2. The CDR3 sequence is 15 residues long. V lost 1 base, J lost 3 bases, and 4 bases stayed unmatched. Germline-derived CDR1 and CDR2 are GTSNPN and SVGIG (reference sequence).

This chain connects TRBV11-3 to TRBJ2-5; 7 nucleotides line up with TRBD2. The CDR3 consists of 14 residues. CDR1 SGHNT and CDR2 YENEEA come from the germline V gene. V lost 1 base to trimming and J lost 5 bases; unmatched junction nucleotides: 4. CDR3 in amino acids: CASSLVATSETQYF. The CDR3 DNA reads TGTGCCAGCAGCTTAGTTGCGACTAGCGAGACCCAGTACTTC.

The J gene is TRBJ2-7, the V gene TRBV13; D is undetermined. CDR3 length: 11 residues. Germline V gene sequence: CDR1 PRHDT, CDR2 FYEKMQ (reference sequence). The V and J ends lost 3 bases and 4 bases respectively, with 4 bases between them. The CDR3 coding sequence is TGTGCCAGCAGCTTTAATTACGAGCAGTACTTC. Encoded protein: CASSFNYEQYF.

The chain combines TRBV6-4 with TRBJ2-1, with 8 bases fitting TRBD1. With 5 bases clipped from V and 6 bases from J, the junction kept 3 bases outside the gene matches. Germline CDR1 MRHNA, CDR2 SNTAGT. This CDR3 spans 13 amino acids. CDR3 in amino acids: CASSSGQGNEQFF. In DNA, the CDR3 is TGTGCCAGCAGTAGCGGACAGGGCAATGAGCAGTTCTTC.

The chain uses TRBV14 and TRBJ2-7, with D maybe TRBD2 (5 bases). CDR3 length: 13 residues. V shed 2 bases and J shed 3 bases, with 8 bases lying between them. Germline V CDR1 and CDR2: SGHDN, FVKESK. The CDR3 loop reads CASSQPGNYEQYF. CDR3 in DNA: TGTGCCAGCAGCCAACCCGGGAACTACGAGCAGTACTTC.

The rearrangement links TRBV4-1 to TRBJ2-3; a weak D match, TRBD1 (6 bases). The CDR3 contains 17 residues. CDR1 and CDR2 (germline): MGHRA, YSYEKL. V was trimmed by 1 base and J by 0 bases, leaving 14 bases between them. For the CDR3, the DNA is TGCGCCAGCAGCCAAGTTCAGGGGAGCACTAGCACAGATACGCAGTATTTT. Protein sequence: CASSQVQGSTSTDTQYF.

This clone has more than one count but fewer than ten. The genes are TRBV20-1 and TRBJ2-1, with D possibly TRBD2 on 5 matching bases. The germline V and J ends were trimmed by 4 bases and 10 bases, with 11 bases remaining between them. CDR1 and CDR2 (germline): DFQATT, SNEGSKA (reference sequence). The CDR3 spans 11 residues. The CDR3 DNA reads TGCAGTGCTAACTTAGGGAGAGAGCAGTTCTTC. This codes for CSANLGREQFF.

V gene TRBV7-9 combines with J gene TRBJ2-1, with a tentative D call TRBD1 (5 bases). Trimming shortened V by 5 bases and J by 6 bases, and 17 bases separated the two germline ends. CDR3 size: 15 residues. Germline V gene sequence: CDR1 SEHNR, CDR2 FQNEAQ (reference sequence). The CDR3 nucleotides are TGTGCCAGCAGCCCAATAGGGGCACATCTCAATGAGCAGTTCTTC. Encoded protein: CASSPIGAHLNEQFF.

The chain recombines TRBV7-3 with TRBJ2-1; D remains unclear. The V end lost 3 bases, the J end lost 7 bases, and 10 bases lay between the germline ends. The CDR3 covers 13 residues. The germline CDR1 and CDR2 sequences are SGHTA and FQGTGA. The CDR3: CASSLSSGNEQFF. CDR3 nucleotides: TGTGCCAGCAGCTTGAGCTCGGGTAATGAGCAGTTCTTC.

For the CDR3, the DNA is TGTGCCAGCAGTGACTTTTCTCTAGCGGGAGATCGGAGCGAGCAGTTCTTC. This encodes CASSDFSLAGDRSEQFF. The genes are TRBV2 and TRBJ2-1; 10 bases map to TRBD2. CDR3 length equals 17 residues. Germline CDR1 reads SNHLY; CDR2 reads FYNNEI. V gave up 3 bases and J gave up 10 bases; unmatched junction bases: 15.

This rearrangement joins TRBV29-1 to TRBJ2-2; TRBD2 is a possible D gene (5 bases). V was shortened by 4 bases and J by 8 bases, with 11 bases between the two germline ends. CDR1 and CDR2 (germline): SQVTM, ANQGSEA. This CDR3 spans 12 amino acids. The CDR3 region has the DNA TGCAGCGTTGTAACGGGAAATGGGGAGCTGTTTTTT. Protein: CSVVTGNGELFF.

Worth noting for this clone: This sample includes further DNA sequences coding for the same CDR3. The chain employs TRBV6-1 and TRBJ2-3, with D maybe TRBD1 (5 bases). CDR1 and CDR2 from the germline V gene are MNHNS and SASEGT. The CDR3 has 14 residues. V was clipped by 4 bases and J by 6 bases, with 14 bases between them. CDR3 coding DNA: TGTGCCAGCAGTGCCTCAGGGTCCTTGGATACGCAGTATTTT. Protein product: CASSASGSLDTQYF.

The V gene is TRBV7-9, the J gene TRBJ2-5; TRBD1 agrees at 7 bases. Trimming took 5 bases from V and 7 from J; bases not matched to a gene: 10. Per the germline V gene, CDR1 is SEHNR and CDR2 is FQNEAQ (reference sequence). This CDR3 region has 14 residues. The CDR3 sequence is CASSPRTGLATQYF. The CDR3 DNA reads TGTGCCAGCAGCCCTAGGACAGGCTTGGCGACCCAGTACTTC.

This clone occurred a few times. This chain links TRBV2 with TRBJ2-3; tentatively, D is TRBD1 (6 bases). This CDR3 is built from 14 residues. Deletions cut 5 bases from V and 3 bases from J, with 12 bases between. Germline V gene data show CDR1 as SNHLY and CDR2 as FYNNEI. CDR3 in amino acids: CASSNRELTDTQYF. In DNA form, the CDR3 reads TGTGCCAGCAGTAACAGGGAATTAACAGATACGCAGTATTTT.

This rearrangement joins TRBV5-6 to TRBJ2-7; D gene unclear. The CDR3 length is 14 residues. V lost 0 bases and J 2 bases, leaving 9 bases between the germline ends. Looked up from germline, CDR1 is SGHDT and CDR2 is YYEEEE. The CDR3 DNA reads TGTGCCAGCAGCTTGGACATCCTCCCCTACGAGCAGTACTTC. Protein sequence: CASSLDILPYEQYF.

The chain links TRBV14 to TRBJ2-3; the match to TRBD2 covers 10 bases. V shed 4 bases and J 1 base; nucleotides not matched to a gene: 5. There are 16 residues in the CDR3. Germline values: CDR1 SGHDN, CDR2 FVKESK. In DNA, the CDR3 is TGTGCCAGCAGCCGGGGAGGGACTAGCGGCACAGATACGCAGTATTTT. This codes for CASSRGGTSGTDTQYF.

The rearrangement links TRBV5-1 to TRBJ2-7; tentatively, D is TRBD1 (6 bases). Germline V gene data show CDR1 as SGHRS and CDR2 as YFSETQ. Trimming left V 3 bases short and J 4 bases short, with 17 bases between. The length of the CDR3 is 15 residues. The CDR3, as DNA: TGCGCCAGCAGCTACACGACAGGAGGAGGATACGAGCAGTACTTC. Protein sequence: CASSYTTGGGYEQYF.

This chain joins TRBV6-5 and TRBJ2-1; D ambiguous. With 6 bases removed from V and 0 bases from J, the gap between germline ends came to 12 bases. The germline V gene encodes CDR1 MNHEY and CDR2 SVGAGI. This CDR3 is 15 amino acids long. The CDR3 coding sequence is TGTGCCAGCAGCACTCGCCGGAGCTCCTACAATGAGCAGTTCTTC. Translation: CASSTRRSSYNEQFF.

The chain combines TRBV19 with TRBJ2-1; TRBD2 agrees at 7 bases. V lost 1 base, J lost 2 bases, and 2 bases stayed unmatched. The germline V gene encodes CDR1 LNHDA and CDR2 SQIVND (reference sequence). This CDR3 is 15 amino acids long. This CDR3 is CASSIGAGPYNEQFF. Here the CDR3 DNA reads TGTGCCAGTAGTATAGGAGCGGGACCCTACAATGAGCAGTTCTTC.